This passage covers 19 T cell receptor beta chains from one sample sequenced in a study of blood T cell repertoires in COVID-19. TCRdb's table, derived via immunoSEQ multiplex PCR, lists solely in-frame clones and lacks some. The sample carries 200,000 to 250,000 clones, 84% recorded once. The material sequenced was peripheral blood. The receptors stem from a young man with active or convalescent COVID-19.

The table lists this clone with a few counts. The chain joins TRBV9 to TRBJ1-2, with TRBD1 as a possible D gene (6 bases). The V and J ends lost 0 bases and 3 bases respectively, with 12 bases between them. Per germline, CDR1 SGDLS and CDR2 YYNGEE. CDR3 size: 15 residues. The CDR3 loop reads CASSVETQGHYGYTF. The CDR3 nucleotides are TGTGCCAGCAGCGTAGAAACCCAGGGGCACTATGGCTACACCTTC.

This sequence joins TRBV5-1 and TRBJ1-2; D is unresolved. The V gene's germline CDR1 is SGHRS and CDR2 YFSETQ. CDR3 size: 13 residues. Trimming shortened V by 4 bases and J by 4 bases, and 11 bases separated the two germline ends. CDR3 coding DNA: TGCGCCAGCAGCCTTGAGGGTGCCTATGGCTACACCTTC. Amino acids: CASSLEGAYGYTF.

The chain is built from TRBV10-3 and TRBJ1-5; 12 nucleotides match TRBD1. V dropped 6 bases and J dropped 5; count of bases not matched to a gene: 5. From germline, CDR1 is ENHRY and CDR2 SYGVKD. This CDR3 region has 15 residues. As DNA, the CDR3 is TGTGCCATCAGCGCGGGACAGGGGGCGGATCAGCCCCAGCATTTT. It yields the protein CAISAGQGADQPQHF.

This chain joins TRBV4-3 and TRBJ2-3, with D possibly being TRBD2 (5 bases). Germline-derived CDR1 and CDR2 are LGHNA and YSLEER. This CDR3 is built from 13 residues. V was clipped by 4 bases and J by 2 bases, with 7 bases between them. DNA for the CDR3: TGCGCCAGCAGCCGCGGACTCACAGATACGCAGTATTTT. Protein: CASSRGLTDTQYF.

In this sample, this clone turned up once. The rearrangement joins TRBV6-2 or TRBV6-3 to TRBJ2-3; TRBD2 agrees at 13 bases. CDR1 and CDR2 from the germline V gene are MNHEY and SVGEGT. The CDR3 loop spans 17 amino acids. V lost 6 bases and J lost 3; bases outside the gene matches: 9. The CDR3 loop reads CASSSGLAGHSTDTQYF. CDR3 in DNA: TGTGCCAGCAGCTCGGGACTAGCGGGGCACTCGACAGATACGCAGTATTTT.

V and J are TRBV11-2 and TRBJ1-2, with unresolved D. CDR1 is SGHAT and CDR2 is FQNNGV in the germline V gene. The V gene lost 7 bases and the J gene lost 5 bases, with 20 bases spanning the gap. CDR3 length: 15 residues. CDR3 in amino acids: CASTQLAGAGYGYTF. The CDR3 DNA sequence: TGTGCCAGCACCCAACTGGCGGGAGCGGGATATGGCTACACCTTC.

The J gene is TRBJ2-7, the V gene TRBV4-3, with 9 bases fitting TRBD2. The length of the CDR3 is 14 residues. Germline V CDR1 and CDR2: LGHNA, YSLEER. With V trimmed by 3 bases and J by 5 bases, 5 bases remained unmatched. The CDR3: CASSQSGTSHEQYF. The CDR3 DNA follows: TGCGCCAGCAGCCAGTCCGGGACTAGCCACGAGCAGTACTTC.

In its sample, this clone was seen once. The gene calls are TRBV7-9 and TRBJ1-4; 7 bases are shared with TRBD1. V trimming: 5 bases; J trimming: 5 bases; junction bases outside the gene matches: 5. Germline CDR1 is SEHNR and CDR2 is FQNEAQ (reference sequence). The CDR3 covers 14 residues. DNA of the CDR3: TGTGCCAGCAGCCCCGGGACAGCCAATGAAAAACTGTTTTTT. Its protein is CASSPGTANEKLFF.

The rearrangement uses TRBV19 and TRBJ2-6; D is possibly TRBD2 (6 bases). Trimming shortened V by 9 bases and J by 0 bases, and 6 bases separated the two germline ends. Germline V gene sequence: CDR1 LNHDA, CDR2 SQIVND (reference sequence). This CDR3 region has 13 residues. CDR3 sequence: CASGGSGANVLTF. CDR3 nucleotides: TGTGCCAGCGGGGGCTCTGGGGCCAACGTCCTGACTTTC. The variable domain in full, completed from reference TRBV19 and TRBJ2-6, reads DGGITQSPKYLFRKEGQNVTLSCEQNLNHDAMYWYRQDPGQGLRLIYYSQIVNDFQKGDIAEGYSVSREKKESFPLTVTSAQKNPTAFYLCASGGSGANVLTFGAGSRLTVL.

This clone has only one observation. The V gene is TRBV24-1, the J gene TRBJ2-1, with 7 bases fitting TRBD2. This CDR3 has 16 residues. Germline loops: CDR1 KGHDR, CDR2 SFDVKD. V trimming: 4 bases; J trimming: 3 bases; junction bases outside the gene matches: 8. The CDR3 nucleotides read TGTGCCACCAGTGACTCAAGCGGGAAGGACTACAATGAGCAGTTCTTC. Amino acids: CATSDSSGKDYNEQFF.

V gene TRBV27 combines with J gene TRBJ2-1; a possible D gene is TRBD2 (5 bases). V lost 1 base and J 2 bases, leaving 9 bases between the germline ends. The CDR3 spans 15 residues. Per the germline V gene, CDR1 is MNHEY and CDR2 is SMNVEV (reference sequence). The CDR3 loop reads CASSLLPGTYNEQFF. CDR3 in DNA: TGTGCCAGCAGTTTATTACCCGGGACCTACAATGAGCAGTTCTTC.

The chain recombines TRBV27 with TRBJ2-5; D uncertain. Per germline, CDR1 MNHEY and CDR2 SMNVEV (reference sequence). V was clipped by 5 bases and J by 2 bases, with 15 bases between them. There are 15 residues in the CDR3. The CDR3 region has the DNA TGTGCCAGCAGTCCTTTAGTCAGCGTGCAAGAGACCCAGTACTTC. It codes for CASSPLVSVQETQYF.

This chain uses TRBV3-1 (or the pseudogene TRBV3-2) with TRBJ2-4; a weak D match, TRBD2 (6 bases). The CDR3 is made up of 18 amino acids. V lost 0 bases, J lost 1 base, and 16 bases lay in between. The V gene's germline CDR1 is LGHDT and CDR2 YNNKEL (reference sequence). The CDR3 sequence is CASSQDWRGTAAKNIQYF. DNA of the CDR3: TGTGCCAGCAGCCAAGATTGGCGGGGCACGGCGGCCAAAAACATTCAGTACTTC.

The chain joins TRBV27 to TRBJ1-2; TRBD1 matches 7 bases. With V trimmed by 6 bases and J by 2 bases, 3 bases remained unmatched. The CDR3 spans 13 residues. CDR1 is MNHEY, CDR2 SMNVEV, per germline (reference sequence). CDR3: CASRATGNYGYTF. In DNA form, the CDR3 reads TGTGCCAGCAGGGCGACAGGGAACTATGGCTACACCTTC.

The rearrangement joins TRBV2 to TRBJ1-4; possibly TRBD1 for D (5 bases). This CDR3 has 13 residues. Germline CDR1 SNHLY, CDR2 FYNNEI. V lost 3 bases to trimming and J lost 10 bases, with 12 bases between them. The CDR3 is CASSDGQGGKLFF. The CDR3 DNA is TGTGCCAGCAGTGACGGGCAGGGCGGAAAACTGTTTTTT.

The chain uses TRBV7-9 and TRBJ2-1; 10 nucleotides agree with TRBD1. From germline, CDR1 is SEHNR and CDR2 FQNEAQ (reference sequence). The CDR3 is 15 amino acids. The J segment lost 4 bases and the V segment lost 5 bases, leaving 5 bases of the junction unmatched. The CDR3 spells CASSARTGGYNEQFF. The CDR3 nucleotides read TGTGCCAGCAGCGCCCGGACAGGGGGTTACAATGAGCAGTTCTTC.

V and J are TRBV9 and TRBJ1-2; D possibly corresponds to TRBD1 (5 bases). Trimming removed 1 base at V and 7 bases at J, with 17 bases between. CDR3 length: 15 residues. CDR1 is SGDLS and CDR2 is YYNGEE in the germline V gene. The CDR3 loop reads CASSVQGTFLGGYTF. The CDR3 DNA reads TGTGCCAGCAGCGTACAGGGTACGTTTCTAGGTGGCTACACCTTC.

As to this clone: Other DNA sequences within the sample encode an identical CDR3. The chain employs TRBV2 and TRBJ2-1, with TRBD2 matching over 8 bases. Trimming took 7 bases from V and 0 from J; bases not matched to a gene: 2. The germline CDR1 and CDR2 sequences are SNHLY and FYNNEI. The CDR3 loop spans 14 amino acids. CDR3 nucleotide sequence: TGTGCCAGCACAGGACTAGCCTCCTACAATGAGCAGTTCTTC. It yields the protein CASTGLASYNEQFF.

The chain recombines TRBV6-1 with TRBJ2-7; 12 bases are shared with TRBD2. This CDR3 is built from 17 residues. V was clipped by 2 bases and J by 4 bases; unmatched bases: 9. The V gene's germline CDR1 is MNHNS and CDR2 SASEGT. CDR3 region: CASSERLAGADMYEQYF. CDR3 DNA: TGTGCCAGCAGTGAAAGACTAGCGGGAGCTGATATGTACGAGCAGTACTTC.